This T cell receptor (beta chain) was captured by sequencing in a study of T cells in Graves' hyperthyroidism and ophthalmopathy. Study-wide context: Blood was drawn when the patient was first diagnosed and still untreated.

If no ophthalmopathy progression occurred within 18 months, Graves' hyperthyroidism was stable. The PBMCs were taken from over 9.5 ml of fresh peripheral blood. This clonotype came up once. This CDR3 has 12 amino acids. Germline CDR1 is LNHNV and CDR2 is YYDKDF (reference sequence). V was trimmed by 8 bases and J by 6 bases, leaving 11 bases between them. TCR beta CDR3 sequences were amplified from RNA transcripts. The primer set for the first-round RT-PCR of the TCR CDR3 was HTBI. TCRdb independently ran MiXCR on the multiplex PCR reads; one entry per CDR3 protein. The sample carries hundreds of thousands of distinct CDR3 sequences, roughly 40% recorded once.

The V call is TRBV15, the J call TRBJ1-5; no clear D gene. The specimen sequenced was blood. The TCR comes from a man between 18 and 29 years old with Graves' hyperthyroidism. The CDR3 protein is CATSLGSQPQHF. The CDR3 DNA is TGTGCCACCTCCCTGGGCAGTCAGCCCCAGCATTTT.